The 23 T cell receptor beta chains in this list originate from one sample, sequenced in a study of spatial heterogeneity in lung cancer. Time point given: sample taken at primary tumor resection. Whole RNA, isolated from tumor, nontumor lung or frozen PBMC, was sequenced without prior sorting. TCRdb recomputed calls from the 5' RACE reads with MiXCR, one row per CDR3 protein. Here the sample spans more than 10,000 distinct CDR3 sequences, 5.2% being singletons. Source: lung tumor tissue, taken at surgery. These receptors were obtained from a human donor with early-stage non-small cell lung cancer.

Many counts were recorded for this clonotype. This beta chain is an unintended read in a library built for alpha chains; its size means little. The rearrangement links TRBV11-3 to TRBJ2-3; 7 bases align to TRBD2. J was trimmed by 7 bases and V by 7 bases; bases with no gene match: 5. The CDR3 runs 12 residues. From germline, CDR1 is SGHNT and CDR2 YENEEA. CDR3 loop: CASTEAGNTQYF. The CDR3 bases are TGTGCCAGCACGGAAGCGGGGAATACGCAGTATTTT.

The table lists this clonotype with many counts. A library prepared for alpha chains yielded this beta chain as an off-target read; its size is of little meaning. The genes are TRBV20-1 and TRBJ2-4; D uncertain. From germline, CDR1 is DFQATT and CDR2 SNEGSKA (reference sequence). The CDR3 has 14 residues. V gave up 0 bases and J gave up 3 bases, with 9 bases separating them. CDR3 loop: CSARDFGGKNIQYF. Here the CDR3 DNA reads TGCAGTGCTAGAGATTTTGGCGGCAAAAACATTCAGTACTTC.

This clonotype occurred many times. Since it is a stray read in a library aimed at alpha chains, this beta chain has a size that is not meaningful. The chain combines TRBV2 with TRBJ2-1; D ambiguous. Trimming took 0 bases from V and 15 from J, leaving 12 bases between them. The CDR3 runs to 12 residues. Germline loops: CDR1 SNHLY, CDR2 FYNNEI. Written as DNA, the CDR3 is TGTGCCAGCAGTGAAGCTTCATTTTCCCGGTTCTTC. It codes for CASSEASFSRFF.

This clonotype was recorded at least ten times. This beta chain is a stray read from a library made for alpha chains; its abundance is not meaningful. The chain has TRBV10-3 and TRBJ1-6, with 11 bases aligning to TRBD1. This CDR3 spans 15 amino acids. Germline CDR1 reads ENHRY; CDR2 reads SYGVKD. V gave up 6 bases and J gave up 5 bases; unmatched junction bases: 3. CDR3 in DNA: TGTGCCATCAGCCCGGGACAGGGGGATAATTCACCCCTCCACTTT. Protein product: CAISPGQGDNSPLHF.

This clonotype was observed at least ten times. This beta chain was picked up by a library intended for alpha chains and is off target, so its count carries little meaning. The chain links TRBV12-3 or TRBV12-4 to TRBJ2-2, with 7 bases that match TRBD1. After removal of 3 bases from V and 3 bases from J, the junction contained 4 bases not matched to a gene. This CDR3 region has 15 residues. The CDR3 loop is CASSFPTGDTGELFF. DNA for the CDR3: TGTGCCAGCAGTTTTCCAACAGGGGACACCGGGGAGCTGTTTTTT.

This clonotype was picked up a small number of times. This beta chain is a stray read from a library made for alpha chains; its abundance is not meaningful. The V and J genes are TRBV7-2 and TRBJ2-1; D remains ambiguous. Germline V gives CDR1 SGHTA, CDR2 FQGNSA. The CDR3 consists of 14 residues. The V and J ends lost 7 bases and 0 bases respectively, with 10 bases between them. In DNA form, the CDR3 reads TGTGCCAGCATCAAGGAACTCTCCTACAATGAGCAGTTCTTC. It translates to CASIKELSYNEQFF.

This clonotype was observed at least ten times. As an off-target read in a library built for alpha chains, this beta chain has a frequency of little significance. The gene calls are TRBV7-2 and TRBJ2-7; 7 nucleotides agree with TRBD2. The germline V gene has CDR1 SGHTA and CDR2 FQGNSA. Losses at the gene ends were 5 bases for V and 0 bases for J; bases not matched to a gene: 4. The CDR3 contains 14 residues. CDR3 sequence (DNA): TGTGCCAGCAGCCCTAGCGGAAGCTCCTACGAGCAGTACGTC. It translates to CASSPSGSSYEQYV.

Many counts were recorded for this clonotype. The size of this beta chain means little, since it is a stray read in a library made for alpha chains. The chain uses TRBV20-1 and TRBJ1-2; D is possibly TRBD1 (5 bases). The CDR3 extends over 14 amino acids. V shed 3 bases and J shed 0 bases, with 11 bases lying between them. Germline assignment: CDR1 DFQATT and CDR2 SNEGSKA (reference sequence). CDR3 nucleotide sequence: TGCAGTGCTAGGCAGGGAACCGCTAACTATGGCTACACCTTC. Amino acids: CSARQGTANYGYTF.

This clonotype has more than one count but fewer than ten. This beta chain appears as a stray read in a library generated for alpha chains; its size is not informative. V gene TRBV20-1 combines with J gene TRBJ1-2; 8 bases match TRBD1. V lost 0 bases to trimming and J lost 0 bases; unmatched junction nucleotides: 15. This CDR3 is built from 19 residues. Germline V CDR1 and CDR2: DFQATT, SNEGSKA (reference sequence). The CDR3: CSAREDSYGKTGANYGYTF. CDR3 DNA sequence: TGCAGTGCTAGAGAAGATTCCTACGGAAAGACAGGGGCTAACTATGGCTACACCTTC.

This clonotype was detected many times. The library was prepared for alpha chains; this beta chain is a stray read, so its frequency means little. V and J are TRBV18 and TRBJ1-4; D gene unclear. V was trimmed by 1 base and J by 5 bases, leaving 5 bases between them. Germline assignment: CDR1 KGHSH and CDR2 LQKENI. The CDR3 sequence is 13 residues long. CDR3 protein: CASSPQRNEKLFF. In DNA form, the CDR3 reads TGTGCCAGCTCACCACAACGGAATGAAAAACTGTTTTTT.

This clonotype was counted a few times. Little can be read into the size of this beta chain, an off-target read in a library designed for alpha chains. The J gene is TRBJ2-3, the V gene TRBV12-3 or TRBV12-4; tentatively, D is TRBD1 or TRBD2 (5 bases each). The length of the CDR3 is 13 residues. The V end lost 6 bases, the J end lost 7 bases, and 14 bases lay between the germline ends. The CDR3 is CASRTMGPHTQYF. DNA for the CDR3: TGTGCCAGCAGGACCATGGGACCGCATACGCAGTATTTT.

This clonotype has a count of ten or more. This beta chain is an unintended read in a library built for alpha chains; its size means little. The chain combines TRBV7-2 with TRBJ1-2; the match to TRBD1 covers 7 bases. V was pared by 5 bases and J by 4 bases, with 10 bases of the junction left unmatched. Germline V gene lookup returns CDR1 SGHTA and CDR2 FQGNSA. The CDR3 extends over 15 amino acids. Here the CDR3 DNA reads TGTGCCAGCAGCCCTTCCCGGACAGGTCGCTATGGCTACACCTTC. It codes for CASSPSRTGRYGYTF.

In regard to this clonotype: With a much larger clone just one base away, this may be a read error. This is likely a read error, given that the CDR3 carries no conserved phenylalanine or tryptophan at its end. Being off target in a library aimed at alpha chains, this beta chain has a size of little meaning. The chain employs TRBV7-2 and TRBJ2-3; 9 nucleotides line up with TRBD2. V was pared by 6 bases and J by 5 bases, with 0 bases of the junction left unmatched. Per germline, CDR1 SGHTA and CDR2 FQGNSA. The length of the CDR3 is 12 residues. In nucleotides, the CDR3 is TGTGCCAGCAGACTAGCGGGAGATACGCAGTATCTT. Translation gives CASRLAGDTQYL.

Many counts were recorded for this clonotype. This beta chain is an unintended read in a library built for alpha chains; its size means little. The CDR3 region has the DNA TGCGCCAGCAGCCAAGACGGGGACACACCTATGGAGCAGTTCTTC. It translates to CASSQDGDTPMEQFF. The chain has TRBV4-1 and TRBJ2-1, with D possibly matching TRBD1 (6 bases). The CDR3 is 15 amino acids. Trimming cost V 0 bases and J 10 bases, with 16 bases left between them. Germline CDR1 and CDR2: MGHRA and YSYEKL.

This clonotype was detected ten times or more. This beta chain represents an off-target read in a library built for alpha chains; its size is of limited meaning. This chain links TRBV27 with TRBJ1-3; D not certain. The ends were cut back, 3 bases at V and 2 bases at J, with 11 bases in the middle. There are 15 residues in the CDR3. Germline V CDR1 and CDR2: MNHEY, SMNVEV (reference sequence). This CDR3 is CASSFRAGTGNTIYF. CDR3 DNA sequence: TGTGCCAGCAGTTTCCGCGCCGGGACTGGAAACACCATATATTTT.

On this clonotype itself: This beta chain turned up in a library designed for alpha chains; as an off-target read, its abundance says little. The chain carries TRBV4-1 and TRBJ2-6; TRBD1 agrees at 9 bases. Looked up from germline, CDR1 is MGHRA and CDR2 is YSYEKL. The CDR3 is 16 residues long. The ends lost 7 bases at V and 4 bases at J; junction bases unmatched: 8. This CDR3 reads CASNPGQGDGANVLTF. The CDR3 DNA follows: TGCGCCAGCAATCCGGGACAGGGTGACGGGGCCAACGTCCTGACTTTC.

This clonotype was seen ten or more times. This beta chain slipped into a library made for alpha chains as a stray read, so its size is not meaningful. The V and J genes are TRBV7-9 and TRBJ1-1, with a weak D call TRBD1 (6 bases). The CDR3 length is 15 residues. Trimming took off 5 bases at V and 0 bases at J, with 13 bases between the two ends. Germline lookup yields CDR1 SEHNR and CDR2 FQNEAQ (reference sequence). The chain's CDR3 is CASSPWGQMNTEAFF. CDR3 coding DNA: TGTGCCAGCAGCCCCTGGGGGCAAATGAACACTGAAGCTTTCTTT. The whole variable domain, remainder taken from reference TRBV7-9 and TRBJ1-1, is DTGVSQNPRHKITKRGQNVTFRCDPISEHNRLYWYRQTLGQGPEFLTYFQNEAQLEKSRLLSDRFSAERPKGSFSTLEIQRTEQGDSAMYLCASSPWGQMNTEAFFGQGTRLTVV.

This clonotype appeared many times. For a library built for alpha chains, this beta chain is a stray read; little rests on its size. The chain has TRBV4-3 and TRBJ2-7; 9 nucleotides agree with TRBD1. Trimming took 0 bases from V and 3 from J; bases not matched to a gene: 9. The CDR3 consists of 17 residues. The germline gives CDR1 LGHNA, CDR2 YSLEER. The CDR3 region has the DNA TGCGCCAGCAGCCAAGAATACGGGACAGGGTTTGTCTACGAGCAGTACTTC. It yields the protein CASSQEYGTGFVYEQYF.

This clonotype was found many times. This beta chain slipped into a library made for alpha chains as a stray read, so its size is not meaningful. V gene TRBV20-1 combines with J gene TRBJ1-2, with 7 bases that match TRBD1. This CDR3 is 15 amino acids long. Per germline, CDR1 DFQATT and CDR2 SNEGSKA (reference sequence). V was pared by 3 bases and J by 2 bases, with 9 bases of the junction left unmatched. The DNA of the CDR3 is TGCAGTGCTAGGGAACCGGGACAGCCCAACTATGGCTACACCTTC. Its translation is CSAREPGQPNYGYTF.

This clonotype was counted at least ten times. This beta chain is a stray read from a library made for alpha chains; its abundance is not meaningful. The chain uses TRBV7-2 and TRBJ2-3, with 10 nucleotides matching TRBD2. The ends lost 5 bases at V and 3 bases at J; junction bases unmatched: 8. Looked up from germline, CDR1 is SGHTA and CDR2 is FQGNSA. The CDR3 loop spans 16 amino acids. CDR3 sequence (DNA): TGTGCCAGCAGCCAGAGCGGGAGGGCCCTAACAGATACGCAGTATTTT. This encodes CASSQSGRALTDTQYF.

At least ten counts were recorded for this clonotype. This beta chain is an unintended read in a library built for alpha chains; its size means little. The V and J genes are TRBV28 and TRBJ2-7; D might be TRBD1 (6 bases). With 6 bases removed from V and 1 base from J, the gap between germline ends came to 16 bases. The CDR3 length is 15 residues. Germline CDR1 reads MDHEN; CDR2 reads SYDVKM. CDR3 loop: CASSLQGKASYEQYV. CDR3 coding DNA: TGTGCCAGCAGCCTTCAGGGGAAGGCTTCCTACGAGCAGTACGTC.

In its sample, this clonotype was seen many times. This beta chain is off target for a library built for alpha chains, so its abundance means little. V is TRBV6-1 and J is TRBJ2-1; 12 nucleotides match TRBD2. Germline V gives CDR1 MNHNS, CDR2 SASEGT. The V segment lost 6 bases and the J segment 2 bases; nucleotides outside the gene matches: 11. The CDR3 is made up of 18 amino acids. CDR3 nucleotides: TGTGCCAGCAGCCTAACTAGCGGGGGGCCCCTAGCCTACAATGAGCAGTTCTTC. It yields the protein CASSLTSGGPLAYNEQFF.

This clonotype occurred many times. In a library made to pick up alpha chains, this beta chain is a stray read with a size that means little. V usage is TRBV5-1 and J usage is TRBJ2-6, with no clear D. Between the trimmed V and J ends, which lost 4 bases and 0 bases, there was a span of 14 bases. Germline CDR1 is SGHRS and CDR2 is YFSETQ. The CDR3 is made up of 17 amino acids. The CDR3 sequence: CASSPTLLGSGANVLTF. The CDR3, as DNA: TGCGCCAGCAGCCCCACCCTCTTGGGCTCTGGGGCCAACGTCCTGACTTTC.